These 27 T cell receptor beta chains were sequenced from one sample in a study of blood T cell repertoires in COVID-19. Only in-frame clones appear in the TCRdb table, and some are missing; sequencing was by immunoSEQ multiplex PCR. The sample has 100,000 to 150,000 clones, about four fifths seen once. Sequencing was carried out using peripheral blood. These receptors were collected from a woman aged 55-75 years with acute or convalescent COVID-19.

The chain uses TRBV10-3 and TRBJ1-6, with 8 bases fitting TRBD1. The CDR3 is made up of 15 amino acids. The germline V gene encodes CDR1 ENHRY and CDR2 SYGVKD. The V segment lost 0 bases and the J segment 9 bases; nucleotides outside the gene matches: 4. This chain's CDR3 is CAISESDRVFSPLHF. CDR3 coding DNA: TGTGCCATCAGTGAGTCGGACAGGGTTTTTTCACCCCTCCACTTT.

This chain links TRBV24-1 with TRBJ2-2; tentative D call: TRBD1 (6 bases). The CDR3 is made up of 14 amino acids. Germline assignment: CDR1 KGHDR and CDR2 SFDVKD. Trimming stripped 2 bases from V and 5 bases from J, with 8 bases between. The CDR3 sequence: CATSDSQGTGELFF. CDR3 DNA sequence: TGTGCCACCAGTGATTCACAGGGAACCGGGGAGCTGTTTTTT.

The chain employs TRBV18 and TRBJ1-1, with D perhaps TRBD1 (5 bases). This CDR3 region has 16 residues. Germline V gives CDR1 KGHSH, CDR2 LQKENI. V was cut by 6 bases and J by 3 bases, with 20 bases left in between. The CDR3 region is CASSPRRAGSDTEAFF. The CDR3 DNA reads TGTGCCAGCTCCCCGCGGAGGGCAGGGAGTGACACTGAAGCTTTCTTT.

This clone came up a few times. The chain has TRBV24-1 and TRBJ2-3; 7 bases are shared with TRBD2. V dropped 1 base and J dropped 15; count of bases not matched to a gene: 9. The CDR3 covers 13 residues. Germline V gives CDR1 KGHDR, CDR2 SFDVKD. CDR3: CATSDLAGLQEYF. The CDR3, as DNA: TGTGCCACCAGTGATTTAGCGGGGTTGCAGGAATATTTT.

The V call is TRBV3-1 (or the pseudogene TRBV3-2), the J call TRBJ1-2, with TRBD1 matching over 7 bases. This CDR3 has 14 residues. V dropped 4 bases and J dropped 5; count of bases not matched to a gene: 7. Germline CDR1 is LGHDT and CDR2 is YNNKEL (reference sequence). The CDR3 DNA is TGTGCCAGCAGCCGATCCGACAGGGCGTATGGCTACACCTTC. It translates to CASSRSDRAYGYTF.

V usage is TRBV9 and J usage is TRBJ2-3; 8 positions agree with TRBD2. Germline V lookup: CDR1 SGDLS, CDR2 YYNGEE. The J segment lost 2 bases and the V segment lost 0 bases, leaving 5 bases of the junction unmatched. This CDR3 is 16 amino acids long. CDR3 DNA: TGTGCCAGCAGCGTAGGGACTAGCCCATACACAGATACGCAGTATTTT. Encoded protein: CASSVGTSPYTDTQYF.

The DNA for the CDR3 is TGTGCCAGCAGTCCCGCATACAGATACGCAGGGGGAGATACGCAGTATTTT. This encodes CASSPAYRYAGGDTQYF. This sequence joins TRBV7-9 and TRBJ2-3; 7 nucleotides match TRBD1. CDR3 length: 17 residues. Unmatched junction bases numbered 17, after V lost 6 bases and J lost 5 bases. Germline V CDR1 and CDR2: SEHNR, FQNEAQ (reference sequence).

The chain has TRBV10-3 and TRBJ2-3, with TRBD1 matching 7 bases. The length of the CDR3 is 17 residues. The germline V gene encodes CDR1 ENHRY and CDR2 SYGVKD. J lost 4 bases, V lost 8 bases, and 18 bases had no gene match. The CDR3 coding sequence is TGTGCCATCGCAGATCGACCGGGGACAGCAGGCGCAGATACGCAGTATTTT. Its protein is CAIADRPGTAGADTQYF.

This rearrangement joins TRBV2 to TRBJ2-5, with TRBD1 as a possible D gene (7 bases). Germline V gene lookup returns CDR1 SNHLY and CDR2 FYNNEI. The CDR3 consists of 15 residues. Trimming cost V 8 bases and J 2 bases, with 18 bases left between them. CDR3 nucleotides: TGTGCCAGCGCCCGCGGGACAGCATTTCAAGAGACCCAGTACTTC. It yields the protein CASARGTAFQETQYF.

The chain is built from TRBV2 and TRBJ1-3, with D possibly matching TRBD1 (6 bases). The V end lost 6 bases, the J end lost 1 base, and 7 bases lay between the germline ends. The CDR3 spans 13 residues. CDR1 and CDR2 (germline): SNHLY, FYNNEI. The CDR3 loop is CASRGGSGNTIYF. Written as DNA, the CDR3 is TGTGCCAGCAGAGGGGGTTCTGGAAACACCATATATTTT.

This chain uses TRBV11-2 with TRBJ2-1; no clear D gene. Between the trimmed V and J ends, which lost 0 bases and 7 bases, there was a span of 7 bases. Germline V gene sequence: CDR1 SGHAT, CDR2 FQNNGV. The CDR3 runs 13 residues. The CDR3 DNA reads TGTGCCAGCAGCTTAGATATACAGAATGAGCAGTTCTTC. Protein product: CASSLDIQNEQFF.

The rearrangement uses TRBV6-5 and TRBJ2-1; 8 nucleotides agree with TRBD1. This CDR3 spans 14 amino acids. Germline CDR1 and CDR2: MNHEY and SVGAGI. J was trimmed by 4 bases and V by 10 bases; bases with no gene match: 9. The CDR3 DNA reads TGTGCCACGCGCGACAGGGGCGCATACAATGAGCAGTTCTTC. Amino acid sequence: CATRDRGAYNEQFF.

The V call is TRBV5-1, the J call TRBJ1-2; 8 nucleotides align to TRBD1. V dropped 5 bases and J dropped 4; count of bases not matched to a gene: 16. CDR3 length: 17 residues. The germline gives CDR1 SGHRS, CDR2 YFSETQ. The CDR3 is CASSQLRGQAEGYGYTF. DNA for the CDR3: TGCGCCAGCAGTCAACTCAGGGGGCAGGCGGAGGGCTATGGCTACACCTTC.

The CDR3 here is CASSFVGAEKRKYGYTF. The CDR3 DNA reads TGCGCCAGCAGCTTCGTGGGGGCGGAGAAGAGAAAATATGGCTACACCTTC. V and J are TRBV5-1 and TRBJ1-2; TRBD1 is a possible D gene (6 bases). The germline gives CDR1 SGHRS, CDR2 YFSETQ. With 2 bases removed from V and 5 bases from J, the gap between germline ends came to 22 bases. The CDR3 contains 17 residues. Based on the CDR3 plus reference TRBV5-1 and TRBJ1-2, the full variable domain is KAGVTQTPRYLIKTRGQQVTLSCSPISGHRSVSWYQQTPGQGLQFLFEYFSETQRNKGNFPGRFSGRQFSNSRSEMNVSTLELGDSALYLCASSFVGAEKRKYGYTFGSGTRLTVV.

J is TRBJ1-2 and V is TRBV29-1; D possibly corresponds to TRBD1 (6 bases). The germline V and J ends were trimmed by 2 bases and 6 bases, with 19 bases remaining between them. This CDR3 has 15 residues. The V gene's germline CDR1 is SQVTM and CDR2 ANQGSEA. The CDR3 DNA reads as TGCAGCGTTGAAAATTGGGGCTTTCGACAGGATGGCTACACCTTC. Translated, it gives CSVENWGFRQDGYTF.

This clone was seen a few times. The DNA of the CDR3 is TGTGCCAGCAGTGTATGGAGGGTCAGCAATCAGCCCCAGCATTTT. Its translation is CASSVWRVSNQPQHF. The V call is TRBV2, the J call TRBJ1-5; no clear D. Germline values: CDR1 SNHLY, CDR2 FYNNEI. V shed 4 bases and J shed 1 base, with 11 bases lying between them. The CDR3 has 15 amino acids.

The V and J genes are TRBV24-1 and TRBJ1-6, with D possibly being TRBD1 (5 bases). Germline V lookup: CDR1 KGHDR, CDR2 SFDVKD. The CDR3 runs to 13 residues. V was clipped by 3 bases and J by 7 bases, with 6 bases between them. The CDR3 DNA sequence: TGTGCCACCAGTGATAGGGGCAATTCACCCCTCCACTTT. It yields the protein CATSDRGNSPLHF.

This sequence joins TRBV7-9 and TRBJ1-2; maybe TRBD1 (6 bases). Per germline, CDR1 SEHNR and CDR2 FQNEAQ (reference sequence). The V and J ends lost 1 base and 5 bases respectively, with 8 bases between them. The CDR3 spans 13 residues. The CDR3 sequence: CASSLEQGYGYTF. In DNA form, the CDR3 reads TGTGCCAGCAGCTTAGAGCAGGGGTATGGCTACACCTTC.

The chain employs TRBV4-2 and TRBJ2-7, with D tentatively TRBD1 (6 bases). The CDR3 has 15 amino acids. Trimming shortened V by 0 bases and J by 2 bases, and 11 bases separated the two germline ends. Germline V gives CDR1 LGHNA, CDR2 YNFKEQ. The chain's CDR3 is CASSQDSGVPYEQYF. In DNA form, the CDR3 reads TGTGCCAGCAGCCAAGATTCAGGGGTCCCCTACGAGCAGTACTTC.

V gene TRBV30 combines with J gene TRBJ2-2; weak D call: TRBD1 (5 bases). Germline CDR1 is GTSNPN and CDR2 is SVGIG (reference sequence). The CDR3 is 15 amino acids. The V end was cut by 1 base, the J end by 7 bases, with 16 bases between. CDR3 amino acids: CAWSGAVAGHGELFF. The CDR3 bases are TGTGCCTGGAGTGGGGCGGTAGCAGGGCACGGGGAGCTGTTTTTT.

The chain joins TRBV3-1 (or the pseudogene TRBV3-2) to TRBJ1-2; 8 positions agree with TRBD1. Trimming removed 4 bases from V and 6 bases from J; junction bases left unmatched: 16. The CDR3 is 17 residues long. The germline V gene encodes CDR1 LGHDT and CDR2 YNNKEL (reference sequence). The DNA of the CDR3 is TGTGCCAGCAGCCCAGGGGGCCTAACTAAAATCTCCGATGGCTACACCTTC. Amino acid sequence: CASSPGGLTKISDGYTF.

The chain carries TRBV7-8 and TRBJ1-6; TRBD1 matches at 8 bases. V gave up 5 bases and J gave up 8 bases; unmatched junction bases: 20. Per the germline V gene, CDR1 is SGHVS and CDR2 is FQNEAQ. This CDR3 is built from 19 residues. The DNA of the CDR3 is TGTGCCAGCAGCCCGGGGGTCGGGGCCAGGGGGCCTATCCATTCACCCCTCCACTTT. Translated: CASSPGVGARGPIHSPLHF.

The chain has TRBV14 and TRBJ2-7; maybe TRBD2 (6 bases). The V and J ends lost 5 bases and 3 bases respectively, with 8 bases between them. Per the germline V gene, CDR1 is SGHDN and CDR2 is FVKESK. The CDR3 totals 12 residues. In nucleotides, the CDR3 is TGTGCCAGCAGCTTCGGGGGCTACGAGCAGTACTTC. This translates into CASSFGGYEQYF.

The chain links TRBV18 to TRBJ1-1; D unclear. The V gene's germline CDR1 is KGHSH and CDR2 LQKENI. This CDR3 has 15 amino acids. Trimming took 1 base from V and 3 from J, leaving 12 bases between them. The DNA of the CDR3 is TGTGCCAGCTCACCACGAACCGGAGCCGACACTGAAGCTTTCTTT. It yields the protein CASSPRTGADTEAFF.

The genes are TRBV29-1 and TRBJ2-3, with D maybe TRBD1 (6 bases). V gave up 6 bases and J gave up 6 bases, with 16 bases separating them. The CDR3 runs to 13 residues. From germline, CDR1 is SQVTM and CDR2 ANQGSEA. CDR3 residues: CSVHARRGDTQYF. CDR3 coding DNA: TGCAGCGTCCATGCTCGAAGGGGGGATACGCAGTATTTT.

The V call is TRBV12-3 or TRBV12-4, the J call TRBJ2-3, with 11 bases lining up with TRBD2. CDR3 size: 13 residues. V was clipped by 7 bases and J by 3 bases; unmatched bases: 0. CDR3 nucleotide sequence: TGTGCCAGCATAGCGGGGGGGACAGATACGCAGTATTTT. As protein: CASIAGGTDTQYF.

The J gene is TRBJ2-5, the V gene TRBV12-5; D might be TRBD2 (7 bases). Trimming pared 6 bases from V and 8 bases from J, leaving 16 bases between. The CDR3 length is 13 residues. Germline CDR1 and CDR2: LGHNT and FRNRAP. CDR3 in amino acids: CASGRLGGGTQYF. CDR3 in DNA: TGTGCTAGTGGGCGATTGGGGGGGGGCACCCAGTACTTC.